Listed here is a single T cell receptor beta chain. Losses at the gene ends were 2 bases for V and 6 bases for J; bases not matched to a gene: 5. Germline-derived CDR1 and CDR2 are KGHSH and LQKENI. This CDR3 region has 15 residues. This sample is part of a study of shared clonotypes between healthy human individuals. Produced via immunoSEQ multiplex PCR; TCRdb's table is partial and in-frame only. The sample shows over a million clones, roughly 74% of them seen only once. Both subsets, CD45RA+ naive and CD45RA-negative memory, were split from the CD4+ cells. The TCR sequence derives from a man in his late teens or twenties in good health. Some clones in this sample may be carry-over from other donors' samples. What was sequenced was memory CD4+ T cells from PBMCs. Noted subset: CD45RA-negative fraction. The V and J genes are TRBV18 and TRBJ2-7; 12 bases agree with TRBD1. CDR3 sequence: CASSPTGTGGFEQYF. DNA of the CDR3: TGTGCCAGCTCACCAACCGGGACAGGGGGCTTCGAGCAGTACTTC.